These T cell receptor beta chains were read from a single sample in a study of cytomegalovirus exposure and HLA in healthy donors. TCRdb keeps only in-frame clones here, not all; method: immunoSEQ multiplex PCR. The table records over 150,000 clones, approximately 80% of them present only once. Material: PBMCs. The receptor source for this set is a boy between 2 and 15 years old in good health and CMV-seronegative. CDR3s include the opening cysteine and the closing phenylalanine or tryptophan. D genes are given only for firm matches. Only some rows state a clone size, as once, few, many or a class for expanded clones.

V: TRBV5-1; D: -; J: TRBJ1-1; size: once; DNA: TGCGCCAGCTCCGATTCCGGGACACGAGATAAAGCTTTCTTT; CDR3: CASSDSGTRDKAFF
V: TRBV2; D: -; J: TRBJ1-1; size: -; DNA: TGTGCCAGCAGTCCTGACAGCACTGAAGCTTTCTTT; CDR3: CASSPDSTEAFF
V: TRBV30; D: -; J: TRBJ1-2; size: -; DNA: TGTGCCTGGAAGGGGGAGACTTATGGGCAGGACACCTTC; CDR3: CAWKGETYGQDTF
V: TRBV5-1; D: -; J: TRBJ1-2; size: -; DNA: TGCGCCAGCAGCTTGGTAACTAGGGGGTGGGACTATGGCTACACCTTC; CDR3: CASSLVTRGWDYGYTF
V: TRBV19; D: -; J: TRBJ1-2; size: -; DNA: TGTGCCAGTACCAGACTCGGACGGGAAACCTACACCTTC; CDR3: CASTRLGRETYTF
V: TRBV7-2; D: TRBD1; J: TRBJ1-2; size: -; DNA: TGTGCCAGCAGCCCCGGACAGGGAAGCTACACCTTC; CDR3: CASSPGQGSYTF
V: TRBV27; D: TRBD1; J: TRBJ1-2; size: -; DNA: TGTGCCAGCAGACCCTCCGGGACAGCCCCCTATGGCTACACCTTC; CDR3: CASRPSGTAPYGYTF
V: TRBV15; D: -; J: TRBJ2-2; size: -; DNA: TGTGCCACCAGCAGACTCGGGACTCAACTCACCGGGGAGCTGTTTTTT; CDR3: CATSRLGTQLTGELFF
V: TRBV7-9; D: -; J: TRBJ2-3; size: -; DNA: TGTGCCAGCAGCTTAACAGTGGGCGGGGGCACAGATACGCAGTATTTT; CDR3: CASSLTVGGGTDTQYF
V: TRBV5-8; D: -; J: TRBJ1-1; size: -; DNA: TGTGCCAGCAGCTTGGAGCTGCGGGCGAACACTGAAGCTTTCTTT; CDR3: CASSLELRANTEAFF
V: TRBV19; D: -; J: TRBJ1-1; size: -; DNA: TGTGCCAGTAAGGCGGGTAACACTGAAGCTTTCTTT; CDR3: CASKAGNTEAFF
V: TRBV9; D: -; J: TRBJ2-5; size: -; DNA: TGTGCCAGCAGCGTAGCCGGAGGGGGCGGTGAGACCCAGTACTTC; CDR3: CASSVAGGGGETQYF
V: TRBV4-3; D: TRBD1; J: TRBJ1-2; size: -; DNA: TGCGCCAGCAGCCAAGACCACGACAGGGACTATGGCTACACCTTC; CDR3: CASSQDHDRDYGYTF
V: TRBV5-6; D: TRBD1; J: TRBJ1-4; size: -; DNA: TGTGCCAGCAGCATGACAGGGGGCGGGGAAGAAAAACTGTTTTTT; CDR3: CASSMTGGGEEKLFF
V: TRBV18; D: TRBD1; J: TRBJ1-1; size: -; DNA: TGTGCCAGCTCACCACCGTGGCAGGGGGCTCCCCTGATCGCTTTCTTT; CDR3: CASSPPWQGAPLIAFF
V: TRBV11-2; D: TRBD2; J: TRBJ2-7; size: few; DNA: TGTGCCAGCAGCTTAACTTCGACTAGCGGGAGCTACGAGCAGTACTTC; CDR3: CASSLTSTSGSYEQYF
V: TRBV2; D: -; J: TRBJ2-7; size: few; DNA: TGTGCCAGCAGTGAGCAGGGTTCGGGCTACGAGCAGTACTTC; CDR3: CASSEQGSGYEQYF
V: TRBV15; D: TRBD2; J: TRBJ2-1; size: -; DNA: TGTGCCACCAGCAGTTCACTAGCGGGGGGGAATGAGCAGTTCTTC; CDR3: CATSSSLAGGNEQFF
V: TRBV4-2; D: -; J: TRBJ1-2; size: few; DNA: TGTGCCAGCAGCCGGGAGCTATATGGCTACACCTTC; CDR3: CASSRELYGYTF
V: TRBV5-1; D: -; J: TRBJ2-1; size: -; DNA: TGCGCCAGCAGCTTGGTACAGGGGGGGGAATATGAGCAGTTCTTC; CDR3: CASSLVQGGEYEQFF
V: TRBV7-6; D: -; J: TRBJ2-6; size: -; DNA: TGTGCCAGCAGCCCAGGGCAGGGTAGCTCTGGGGCCAACGTCCTGACTTTC; CDR3: CASSPGQGSSGANVLTF
V: TRBV11-2; D: -; J: TRBJ2-2; size: few; DNA: TGTGCCAGCAGCTTAGATGGTAGCACCACCGGGGAGCTGTTTTTT; CDR3: CASSLDGSTTGELFF